The clone carrying this T cell receptor beta chain was observed a single time. The antigen is not known. The entry originates in a study of blood T cells in healthy people across ages. At the level of the study: There was about one barcoded beta molecule captured by template switching per two T cells. Findings and caveats of the study: Expanded clonotype changes were possibly confounded by unknown donor CMV status.

The CDR3 length is 16 residues. Germline CDR1 MNHEY, CDR2 SVGEGT. V trimming: 2 bases; J trimming: 2 bases; junction bases outside the gene matches: 5. A second about 6 to 12 cycle PCR used barcoded and J-beta primers. Every cDNA was tagged by a template-switch adaptor with 12 random nucleotides. Each sample provided no less than 3 million CDR3-containing paired-end reads. TCRdb reprocessed the 5' RACE reads via MiXCR and lists one record per CDR3 protein. The data show 2 million or so distinct CDR3 sequences, with around 48% seen just once and more than 2% held by the top ten. This TCR was recovered from a woman in her forties in good health. The gene calls are TRBV6-2 or TRBV6-3 and TRBJ2-3; TRBD1 agrees at 9 bases. Sample: blood. CDR3 region: CASSYLTGGNTDTQYF. Written as DNA, the CDR3 is TGTGCCAGCAGTTACCTGACAGGGGGTAACACAGATACGCAGTATTTT.